Listed below are T cell receptor beta chains from one sample, sequenced in a study of patients and donors after allogeneic stem cell transplantation. TCRdb fed the RT-PCR reads into MiXCR, producing one record per CDR3 protein. This sample has 150,000 to 200,000 distinct CDR3 sequences, with 30% found just once. Sequenced sample: blood, either unsorted or a sorted T cell fraction (not recorded which). Every receptor here comes from a human donor who was either an allogeneic HSCT recipient or a stem cell or donor lymphocyte infusion donor (not recorded which). It is not recorded whose cells these are; they may come from a transplant donor. Both conserved end residues are part of each CDR3. The order of the fields is D gene, clone size, V gene, J gene, CDR3 DNA, CDR3 protein. D genes are given only for firm matches. A row's size may be missing; if present it is once, few, many or a size class.

>NA|NA|TRBV5-1|TRBJ1-2
TGCGCCAGCGGCTTGGATCAGGGCTCCTATGGCTACACCTTC
CASGLDQGSYGYTF
>NA|few|TRBV12-3/TRBV12-4|TRBJ1-2
TGTGCCAGCAGGGCGCGGACAGTCTATGGCTACACCTTC
CASRARTVYGYTF
>NA|many|TRBV28|TRBJ1-5
TGTGCCAGCAGTTTACGGGCCTACAATCAGCCCCAGCATTTT
CASSLRAYNQPQHF
>TRBD1|NA|TRBV4-3|TRBJ2-1
TGCGCCAGCAGGGGACAGGGATTGACTGAGCAGTTCTTC
CASRGQGLTEQFF
>TRBD2|NA|TRBV3-1|TRBJ2-3
TGTGCCAGCAGCCAAGAACTAGCGGGAGGGCCAGGGGATACGCAGTATTTT
CASSQELAGGPGDTQYF
>NA|many|TRBV7-6|TRBJ2-1
TGTGCCAGCAGCTTAGTTAGCTGGGGACCAAATCAGTTCTTC
CASSLVSWGPNQFF
>NA|few|TRBV29-1|TRBJ1-1
TGCAGCGTTGTCTGGGACTACACTGAAGCTTTCTTT
CSVVWDYTEAFF
>NA|few|TRBV10-3|TRBJ1-1
TGTGCCACCAGAACAAGCGCGAACACTGAAGCTTTCTTT
CATRTSANTEAFF
>NA|NA|TRBV9|TRBJ1-3
TGTGCCAGCAGCGTAGAGCCCGGGACAACCTCTGGAAACACCATATATTTT
CASSVEPGTTSGNTIYF
>TRBD2|few|TRBV5-4|TRBJ2-3
TGTGCCAGCAGCGCGGGAGCAAGGACAGATACGCAGTATTTT
CASSAGARTDTQYF
>NA|NA|TRBV12-3/TRBV12-4|TRBJ1-6
TGTGCCGGCAGTCTAGGGACAAAATCCCCGGATTCACCCCTCCACTTT
CAGSLGTKSPDSPLHF
>TRBD2|many|TRBV20-1|TRBJ2-7
TGCAGTGCTAGAGACCCCGGGACTAGCGGGAGCAGCGAGCAGTACTTC
CSARDPGTSGSSEQYF
>NA|NA|TRBV7-2|TRBJ2-5
TGTGCCAGCAGCTTATCGTCAGTGGGGGAGACCCAGTACTTC
CASSLSSVGETQYF
>NA|few|TRBV7-9|TRBJ2-2
TGTGCCAGCAGCTTAGCTGCGGAGTCTCAAGCTCGGACCGGGGAGCTGTTTTTT
CASSLAAESQARTGELFF
>NA|few|TRBV10-3|TRBJ1-1
TGTGCCATCAGTGAAGTTGAGGTCGCCGTTGAAGCTTTCTTT
CAISEVEVAVEAFF
>NA|NA|TRBV5-1|TRBJ2-7
TGCGCCAGCAGATCTACAGACAGCGCTTGGGACTACGAGCAGTACTTC
CASRSTDSAWDYEQYF
>NA|NA|TRBV29-1|TRBJ2-7
TGCAGCTTTAGGGTAGGGACCTACGAGCAGTACTTC
CSFRVGTYEQYF
>NA|few|TRBV12-3/TRBV12-4|TRBJ1-1
TGTGCCAGCAGTTCCTTCACTCCGAACACTGAAGCTTTCTTT
CASSSFTPNTEAFF
>NA|NA|TRBV20-1|TRBJ2-3
TGCAGTGCTAGCCCGGCTTTTAGCACAGATACGCAGTATTTT
CSASPAFSTDTQYF
>TRBD2|few|TRBV20-1|TRBJ2-5
TGCAGTGCTGCCGGGACTAGCGGGATTAAGACCCAGTACTTC
CSAAGTSGIKTQYF
>NA|NA|TRBV7-9|TRBJ2-1
TGTGCCAGCATCCTTACCCTCAGTCATGAGCAGTTCTTC
CASILTLSHEQFF
>NA|NA|TRBV5-6|TRBJ2-7
TGTGCCAGCAGCTTTCAGGGGACCTACGAGCAGTACTTC
CASSFQGTYEQYF